These 4 T cell receptor beta chains were sequenced from one sample in a study of shared clonotypes between healthy human individuals (dated by TCRdb to the early 2020s). For the CD8 naive samples, CD45RO-negative cells were positively selected for CCR7, yielding a CD45RA+CCR7+ population from which TemRA cells were excluded. The library was produced with the immunoSEQ multiplex PCR assay. Not all clones reach the TCRdb copy of this immuneACCESS table, which keeps in-frame sequences only. Checked studies attribute under half of the gap to unresolved V genes and leave the rest unexplained. The sample includes roughly 590,000 clones, with just under 97% observed a single time. Clones ranked in the top ten supply 0.11% of the sample. Input material: naive CD8+ T cells sorted from blood. According to the study, the label for this sample's cell subset or site signals: CD45RA+CCR7+. The receptors were sampled from a woman in her thirties in good health.

CDR3 bases: TGCGCCAGCAGCCAAGGGGGGACAGGGCTTCTCTATGGCTACACCTTC. Residues: CASSQGGTGLLYGYTF. V is TRBV4-1 and J is TRBJ1-2; 9 positions agree with TRBD1. Looked up from germline, CDR1 is MGHRA and CDR2 is YSYEKL. After removal of 1 base from V and 4 bases from J, the junction contained 7 bases not matched to a gene. There are 16 residues in the CDR3.

CDR3 amino acids: CASSIDRGYEQYF. DNA for the CDR3: TGTGCCAGCAGCATCGACAGGGGCTACGAGCAGTACTTC. The rearrangement uses TRBV28 and TRBJ2-7; 8 nucleotides agree with TRBD1. V lost 6 bases and J lost 3; bases outside the gene matches: 4. Germline V gives CDR1 MDHEN, CDR2 SYDVKM. The CDR3 has 13 residues.

This chain uses TRBV7-9 with TRBJ1-5; D gene unclear. The CDR3 consists of 12 residues. V was shortened by 5 bases and J by 7 bases, with 9 bases between the two germline ends. Germline lookup yields CDR1 SEHNR and CDR2 FQNEAQ (reference sequence). CDR3 residues: CASSQTGQPQHF. CDR3 sequence (DNA): TGTGCCAGCAGCCAAACGGGGCAGCCCCAGCATTTT.

V usage is TRBV27 and J usage is TRBJ2-1; 7 bases are shared with TRBD2. Losses at the gene ends were 0 bases for V and 9 bases for J; bases not matched to a gene: 11. CDR1 and CDR2 from the germline V gene are MNHEY and SMNVEV (reference sequence). The length of the CDR3 is 16 residues. This CDR3 is CASSLSPGGSLREQFF. The CDR3 DNA reads as TGTGCCAGCAGTTTATCTCCCGGCGGGAGCCTACGTGAGCAGTTCTTC.